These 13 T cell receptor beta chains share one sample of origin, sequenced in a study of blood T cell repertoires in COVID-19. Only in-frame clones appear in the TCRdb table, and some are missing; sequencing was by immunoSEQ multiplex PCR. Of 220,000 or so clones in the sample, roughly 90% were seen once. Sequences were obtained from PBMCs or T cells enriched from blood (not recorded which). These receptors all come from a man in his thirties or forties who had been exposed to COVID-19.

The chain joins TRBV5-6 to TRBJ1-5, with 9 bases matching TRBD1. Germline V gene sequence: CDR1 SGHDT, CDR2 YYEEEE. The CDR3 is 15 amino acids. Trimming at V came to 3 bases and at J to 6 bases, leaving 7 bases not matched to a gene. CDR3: CASSSGTGWSQPQHF. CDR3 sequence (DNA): TGTGCCAGCAGCTCCGGGACAGGGTGGAGTCAGCCCCAGCATTTT.

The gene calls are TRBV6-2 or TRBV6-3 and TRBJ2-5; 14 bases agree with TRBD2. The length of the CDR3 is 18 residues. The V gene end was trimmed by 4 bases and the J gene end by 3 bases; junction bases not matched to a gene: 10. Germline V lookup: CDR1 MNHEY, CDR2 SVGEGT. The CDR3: CASSFRTSGGTMEETQYF. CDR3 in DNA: TGTGCCAGCAGTTTCCGGACTAGCGGGGGGACGATGGAAGAGACCCAGTACTTC.

Written as DNA, the CDR3 is TGTGCCAGCAGCCCAGGACAGGGAGGCTTTTTCGGTAATTCACCCCTCCACTTT. It yields the protein CASSPGQGGFFGNSPLHF. The V gene is TRBV14, the J gene TRBJ1-6, with TRBD1 matching 8 bases. The V and J ends lost 4 bases and 6 bases, in that order; junction bases with no gene match: 14. Germline assignment: CDR1 SGHDN and CDR2 FVKESK. The CDR3 length is 18 residues. The full variable domain, with the rest looked up from reference TRBV14 and TRBJ1-6, is EAGVTQFPSHSVIEKGQTVTLRCDPISGHDNLYWYRRVMGKEIKFLLHFVKESKQDESGMPNNRFLAERTGGTYSTLKVQPAELEDSGVYFCASSPGQGGFFGNSPLHFGNGTRLTVT.

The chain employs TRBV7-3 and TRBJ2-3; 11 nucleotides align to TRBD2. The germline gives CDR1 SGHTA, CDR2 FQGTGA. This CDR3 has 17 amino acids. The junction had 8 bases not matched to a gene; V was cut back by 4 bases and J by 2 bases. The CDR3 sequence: CASSSRTSGHPTDTQYF. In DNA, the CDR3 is TGTGCCAGCAGCTCAAGGACTAGCGGGCATCCCACAGATACGCAGTATTTT.

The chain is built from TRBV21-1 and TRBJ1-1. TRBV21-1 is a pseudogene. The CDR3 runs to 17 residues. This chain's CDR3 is CASSKERETQLTTEAFF. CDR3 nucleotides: TGTGCCAGCAGCAAAGAGAGGGAGACCCAATTAACCACTGAAGCTTTCTTT.

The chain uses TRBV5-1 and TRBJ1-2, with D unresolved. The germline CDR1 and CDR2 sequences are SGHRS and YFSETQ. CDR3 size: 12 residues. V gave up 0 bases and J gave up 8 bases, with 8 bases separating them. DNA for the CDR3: TGCGCCAGCAGCTTGGCGGGGTGGGGCTACACCTTC. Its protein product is CASSLAGWGYTF.

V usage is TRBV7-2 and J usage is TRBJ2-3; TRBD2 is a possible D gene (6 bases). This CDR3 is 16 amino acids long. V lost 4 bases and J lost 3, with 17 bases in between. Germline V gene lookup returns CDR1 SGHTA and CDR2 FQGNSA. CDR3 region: CASSSRRTNPTDTQYF. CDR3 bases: TGTGCCAGCAGCTCCAGACGGACTAATCCTACAGATACGCAGTATTTT. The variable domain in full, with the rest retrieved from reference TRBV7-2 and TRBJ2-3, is GAGVSQSPSNKVTEKGKDVELRCDPISGHTALYWYRQSLGQGLEFLIYFQGNSAPDKSGLPSDRFSAERTGGSVSTLTIQRTQQEDSAVYLCASSSRRTNPTDTQYFGPGTRLTVL.

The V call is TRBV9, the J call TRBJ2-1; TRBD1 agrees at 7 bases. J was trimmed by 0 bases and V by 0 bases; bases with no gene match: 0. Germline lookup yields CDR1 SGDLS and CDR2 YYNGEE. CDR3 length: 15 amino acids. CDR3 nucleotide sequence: TGTGCCAGCAGCGTAGACAGGGGCTCCTACAATGAGCAGTTCTTC. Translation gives CASSVDRGSYNEQFF.

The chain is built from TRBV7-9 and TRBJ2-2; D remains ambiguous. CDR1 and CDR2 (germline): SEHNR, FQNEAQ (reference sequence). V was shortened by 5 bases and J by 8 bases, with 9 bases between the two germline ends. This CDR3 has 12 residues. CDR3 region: CASSTSRGELFF. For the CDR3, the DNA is TGTGCCAGCAGCACCTCCAGGGGGGAGCTGTTTTTT.

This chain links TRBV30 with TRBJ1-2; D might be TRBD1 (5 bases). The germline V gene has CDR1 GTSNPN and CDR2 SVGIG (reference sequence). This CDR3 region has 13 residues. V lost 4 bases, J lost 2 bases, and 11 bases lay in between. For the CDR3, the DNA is TGTGCCTGGACCCAGGGCAACAACTATGGCTACACCTTC. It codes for CAWTQGNNYGYTF.

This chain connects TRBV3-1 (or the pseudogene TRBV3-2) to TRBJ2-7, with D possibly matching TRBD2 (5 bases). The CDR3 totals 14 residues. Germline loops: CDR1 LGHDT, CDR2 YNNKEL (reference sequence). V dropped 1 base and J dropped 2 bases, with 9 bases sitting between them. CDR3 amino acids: CASSQAGNTYEQYF. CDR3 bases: TGTGCCAGCAGCCAAGCCGGGAATACCTACGAGCAGTACTTC.

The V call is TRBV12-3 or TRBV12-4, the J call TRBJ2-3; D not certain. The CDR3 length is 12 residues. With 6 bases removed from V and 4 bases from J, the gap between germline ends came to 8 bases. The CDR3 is CASSPFPDTQYF. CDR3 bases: TGTGCCAGCAGCCCGTTCCCAGATACGCAGTATTTT.

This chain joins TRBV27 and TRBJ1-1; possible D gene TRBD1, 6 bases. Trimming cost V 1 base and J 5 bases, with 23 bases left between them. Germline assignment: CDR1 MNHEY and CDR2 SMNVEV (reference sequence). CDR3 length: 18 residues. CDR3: CASSLYPSRQGSRTEAFF. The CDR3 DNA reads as TGTGCCAGCAGTTTATACCCGTCGCGCCAGGGGAGTCGGACTGAAGCTTTCTTT.